The 27 T cell receptor beta chains below all came from one sample that was sequenced in a study of long-term antiretroviral therapy in people with HIV. Sequencing used immunoSEQ v3.0 at survey level. Measured with immunoSEQ multiplex PCR; TCRdb has only the in-frame clones, and not every one. The sample yields some 22,000 clones, around 84% seen once. Sequences were derived from unsorted PBMCs, sampled 1.3 years after starting antiretroviral therapy. All receptors derive from a man between 60 and 75 years old with HIV.

This clone occurred a few times. The sample contains more than one DNA sequence encoding this CDR3. The CDR3 here is CASSIAGSSYNEQFF. Here the CDR3 DNA reads TGTGCCAGTAGTATAGCGGGTAGCTCCTACAATGAGCAGTTCTTC. The rearrangement links TRBV19 to TRBJ2-1, with unresolved D. Trimming removed 1 base from V and 0 bases from J, with 7 bases in between. This CDR3 region has 15 residues. Per germline, CDR1 LNHDA and CDR2 SQIVND (reference sequence).

This clone was counted once. This rearrangement joins TRBV2 to TRBJ1-5, with D tentatively TRBD1 (6 bases). There are 15 residues in the CDR3. Germline assignment: CDR1 SNHLY and CDR2 FYNNEI. The V end was cut by 10 bases, the J end by 3 bases, with 19 bases between. The CDR3 sequence: CATTRTVNVNQPQHF. CDR3 DNA: TGTGCCACTACGAGGACAGTGAATGTCAATCAGCCCCAGCATTTT.

The chain has TRBV5-1 and TRBJ2-1; D is perhaps TRBD2 (6 bases). Trimming left V 4 bases short and J 7 bases short, with 21 bases between. Germline V lookup: CDR1 SGHRS, CDR2 YFSETQ. CDR3 length equals 16 residues. This CDR3 reads CASSPTPASVTNEQFF. In DNA form, the CDR3 reads TGCGCCAGCAGCCCCACCCCGGCTAGCGTGACGAATGAGCAGTTCTTC.

V and J are TRBV5-1 and TRBJ1-2; TRBD1 might be the D (6 bases). The CDR3 has 15 amino acids. Germline CDR1 reads SGHRS; CDR2 reads YFSETQ. V lost 3 bases, J lost 7 bases, and 19 bases lay in between. This chain's CDR3 is CASSSAQGLVLGYTF. The CDR3 region has the DNA TGCGCCAGCAGCTCGGCACAGGGTTTAGTACTTGGCTACACCTTC. Supplemented by reference TRBV5-1 and TRBJ1-2, the full variable domain reads KAGVTQTPRYLIKTRGQQVTLSCSPISGHRSVSWYQQTPGQGLQFLFEYFSETQRNKGNFPGRFSGRQFSNSRSEMNVSTLELGDSALYLCASSSAQGLVLGYTFGSGTRLTVV.

V gene TRBV7-3 combines with J gene TRBJ2-1, with D uncertain. Germline V gives CDR1 SGHTA, CDR2 FQGTGA. V gave up 3 bases and J gave up 0 bases, with 3 bases separating them. This CDR3 region has 13 residues. CDR3 in DNA: TGTGCCAGCAGCTTTAGCTCCTACAATGAGCAGTTCTTC. It encodes CASSFSSYNEQFF.

The chain has TRBV6-6 and TRBJ1-5, with D tentatively TRBD1 (6 bases). Trimming stripped 8 bases from V and 0 bases from J, with 14 bases between. This CDR3 has 15 residues. Germline assignment: CDR1 MNHNY and CDR2 SVGAGI (reference sequence). The CDR3 bases are TGTGCCAGCCAGAAGGGGGACCCTAGCAATCAGCCCCAGCATTTT. Residues: CASQKGDPSNQPQHF.

The rearrangement joins TRBV11-2 to TRBJ1-1; no definite D call. V was shortened by 3 bases and J by 4 bases, with 9 bases between the two germline ends. The CDR3 consists of 13 residues. Germline V gene lookup returns CDR1 SGHAT and CDR2 FQNNGV. CDR3 DNA sequence: TGTGCCAGCAGCTTTAATCGGGCCACTGAAGCTTTCTTT. Translated, it gives CASSFNRATEAFF.

The chain is built from TRBV19 and TRBJ1-2; 11 nucleotides agree with TRBD1. Germline V CDR1 and CDR2: LNHDA, SQIVND (reference sequence). This CDR3 spans 14 amino acids. V lost 10 bases, J lost 5 bases, and 9 bases stayed unmatched. CDR3 DNA: TGTGCCACCATCGGACAGGGGGCCTGGTATGGCTACACCTTC. It specifies CATIGQGAWYGYTF.

This rearrangement joins TRBV29-1 to TRBJ2-3, with a tentative D call TRBD1 (6 bases). Germline lookup yields CDR1 SQVTM and CDR2 ANQGSEA. The CDR3 covers 14 residues. V dropped 6 bases and J dropped 2 bases, with 15 bases sitting between them. The CDR3 region is CSVSRGLSTDTQYF. CDR3 in DNA: TGCAGCGTATCCAGGGGTTTGTCCACAGATACGCAGTATTTT.

The V gene is TRBV10-2, the J gene TRBJ2-7, with D unresolved. The CDR3 has 14 residues. CDR1 and CDR2 (germline): WSHSY, SAAADI. Trimming removed 6 bases at V and 4 bases at J, with 16 bases between. CDR3 bases: TGCGCCAGCAGCAGCCCCCCAGTAATTTACGAGCAGTACTTC. It translates to CASSSPPVIYEQYF.

The chain combines TRBV12-5 with TRBJ1-1; D remains unclear. CDR1 LGHNT and CDR2 FRNRAP come from the germline V gene. The CDR3 is 13 amino acids. Between the trimmed V and J ends, which lost 3 bases and 6 bases, there was a span of 11 bases. CDR3 in amino acids: CASGLEEMAEAFF. The CDR3 bases are TGTGCTAGTGGTTTAGAGGAAATGGCTGAAGCTTTCTTT.

The V and J genes are TRBV30 and TRBJ2-7; 7 bases agree with TRBD2. Germline CDR1 is GTSNPN and CDR2 is SVGIG (reference sequence). V dropped 4 bases and J dropped 2; count of bases not matched to a gene: 11. The CDR3 has 15 amino acids. The CDR3 DNA follows: TGTGCCTGGACTGTTCGTGGGGGGGGAACCTACGAGCAGTACTTC. Protein product: CAWTVRGGGTYEQYF. The full variable domain, its missing parts supplied by reference TRBV30 and TRBJ2-7, is SQTIHQWPATLVQPVGSPLSLECTVEGTSNPNLYWYRQAAGRGLQLLFYSVGIGQISSEVPQNLSASRPQDRQFILSSKKLLLSDSGFYLCAWTVRGGGTYEQYFGPGTRLTVT.

The chain employs TRBV10-3 and TRBJ1-2, with no clear D. The germline V gene has CDR1 ENHRY and CDR2 SYGVKD. Trimming left V 3 bases short and J 6 bases short, with 11 bases between. The CDR3 consists of 13 residues. The CDR3 region is CAISDIRRDGYTF. CDR3 DNA sequence: TGTGCCATCAGTGATATCAGGAGAGATGGCTACACCTTC.

This chain connects TRBV4-2 to TRBJ1-1; 8 nucleotides line up with TRBD1. Per germline, CDR1 LGHNA and CDR2 YNFKEQ. There are 13 residues in the CDR3. V lost 4 bases to trimming and J lost 6 bases; unmatched junction nucleotides: 4. CDR3 sequence reads: CASSLEDRAEAFF. CDR3 coding DNA: TGTGCCAGCAGCCTAGAGGACAGGGCTGAAGCTTTCTTT.

The chain couples TRBV28 to TRBJ1-1; 7 bases match TRBD1. The CDR3 has 15 residues. J was trimmed by 2 bases and V by 7 bases; bases with no gene match: 10. The germline V gene has CDR1 MDHEN and CDR2 SYDVKM. This CDR3 reads CASTLDRMGNTEAFF. DNA for the CDR3: TGTGCCAGCACCCTGGACAGGATGGGTAACACTGAAGCTTTCTTT.

J is TRBJ1-6 and V is TRBV7-2, with no clear D. Germline V gene data show CDR1 as SGHTA and CDR2 as FQGNSA. The V gene lost 5 bases and the J gene lost 8 bases, with 13 bases spanning the gap. The CDR3 loop spans 14 amino acids. DNA for the CDR3: TGTGCCAGCAGCCCTCGTCGATCGGATTCACCCCTCCACTTT. This encodes CASSPRRSDSPLHF.

This clone appeared a single time. The chain employs TRBV18 and TRBJ1-5, with a tentative D call TRBD1 (6 bases). The CDR3 covers 15 residues. CDR1 KGHSH and CDR2 LQKENI come from the germline V gene. Trimming took off 2 bases at V and 5 bases at J, with 13 bases between the two ends. CDR3 residues: CASSPRGGLDQPQHF. The CDR3, as DNA: TGTGCCAGCTCACCAAGGGGGGGGCTTGATCAGCCCCAGCATTTT.

This chain links TRBV6-1 with TRBJ2-2, with a possible D match to TRBD1 (5 bases). This CDR3 has 13 residues. CDR1 and CDR2 from the germline V gene are MNHNS and SASEGT. V lost 1 base to trimming and J lost 7 bases, with 7 bases between them. For the CDR3, the DNA is TGTGCCAGCAGTGAAGTGGGGCACGGGGAGCTGTTTTTT. This gives the protein CASSEVGHGELFF.

CDR3 amino acids: CASSPNRGKETQYF. The CDR3 coding sequence is TGTGCCAGCAGCCCGAACAGGGGGAAAGAGACCCAGTACTTC. This chain links TRBV7-6 with TRBJ2-5; 8 bases are a match to TRBD1. Per germline, CDR1 SGHVS and CDR2 FNYEAQ. The CDR3 consists of 14 residues. The ends lost 5 bases at V and 3 bases at J; junction bases unmatched: 5.

The chain couples TRBV5-1 to TRBJ1-3, with unresolved D. CDR1 and CDR2 (germline): SGHRS, YFSETQ. Trimming took off 1 base at V and 1 base at J, with 9 bases between the two ends. The CDR3 length is 15 residues. The CDR3 loop is CASSLNNYSGNTIYF. CDR3 DNA sequence: TGCGCCAGCAGCTTGAACAACTATTCTGGAAACACCATATATTTT.

The chain links TRBV10-3 to TRBJ2-1, with TRBD2 as a possible D gene (6 bases). V dropped 5 bases and J dropped 4 bases, with 9 bases sitting between them. Per the germline V gene, CDR1 is ENHRY and CDR2 is SYGVKD. The CDR3 is 13 residues long. The CDR3 DNA reads as TGTGCCATCAGTCCGGGGGAGTACAATGAGCAGTTCTTC. This codes for CAISPGEYNEQFF.

The chain couples TRBV5-1 to TRBJ1-2; D gene unclear. The V end was cut by 4 bases, the J end by 8 bases, with 15 bases between. Germline assignment: CDR1 SGHRS and CDR2 YFSETQ. CDR3 length: 13 residues. The CDR3 DNA sequence: TGCGCCAGCAGCCCGAGTTTGGTGGTGGGCTACACCTTC. It specifies CASSPSLVVGYTF. Supplemented by reference TRBV5-1 and TRBJ1-2, the full variable domain reads KAGVTQTPRYLIKTRGQQVTLSCSPISGHRSVSWYQQTPGQGLQFLFEYFSETQRNKGNFPGRFSGRQFSNSRSEMNVSTLELGDSALYLCASSPSLVVGYTFGSGTRLTVV.

This chain connects TRBV20-1 to TRBJ1-2, with 9 bases aligning to TRBD1. CDR3 length: 11 amino acids. V lost 3 bases to trimming and J lost 7 bases; unmatched junction nucleotides: 0. Germline-derived CDR1 and CDR2 are DFQATT and SNEGSKA (reference sequence). CDR3 region: CSARTGGGYTF. DNA for the CDR3: TGCAGTGCTAGGACAGGGGGTGGCTACACCTTC.

V usage is TRBV29-1 and J usage is TRBJ2-3, with D hard to call. Germline CDR1 and CDR2: SQVTM and ANQGSEA. Trimming removed 4 bases at V and 2 bases at J, with 7 bases between. The CDR3 totals 12 residues. The CDR3 DNA is TGCAGCGTTGGGCCGTCCACAGATACGCAGTATTTT. Translating gives CSVGPSTDTQYF.

This chain connects TRBV2 to TRBJ2-7; TRBD1 or TRBD2 may be the D gene (5 bases each). CDR1 is SNHLY, CDR2 FYNNEI, per germline. V lost 6 bases and J 6 bases, leaving 18 bases between the germline ends. CDR3 length: 14 amino acids. The DNA of the CDR3 is TGTGCCAGCAGCCTTGGGACCTGGGGTTCCGAGCAGTACTTC. Residues: CASSLGTWGSEQYF.

The chain uses TRBV7-2 and TRBJ2-2, with TRBD1 identical over 7 bases. CDR1 and CDR2 (germline): SGHTA, FQGNSA. The ends lost 5 bases at V and 2 bases at J; junction bases unmatched: 8. The CDR3 loop spans 16 amino acids. CDR3 protein: CASSQPGQTNTGELFF. The CDR3 DNA reads as TGTGCCAGCAGCCAGCCGGGACAGACAAACACCGGGGAGCTGTTTTTT.

The V and J genes are TRBV6-5 and TRBJ2-6; D possibly uses TRBD1 or TRBD2 (6 bases each). The CDR3 is made up of 15 amino acids. CDR1 is MNHEY, CDR2 SVGAGI, per germline. Trimming pared 6 bases from V and 0 bases from J, leaving 9 bases between. CDR3 DNA: TGTGCCAGCAGCAGGGGACTCTCTGGGGCCAACGTCCTGACTTTC. This codes for CASSRGLSGANVLTF.